The 13 T cell receptor beta chains given below trace back to one sample, sequenced in a study of blood T cells in healthy people across ages. PCR was performed a second time for about 7 to 12 cycles using a sample-barcoded 5' primer and a J-beta primer mix. TCRdb re-called the 5' RACE reads with MiXCR, one entry per CDR3 protein. The sample includes about 560,000 distinct CDR3 sequences, about 25% of them seen just once. These data also formed part of another study, on T cells of mothers and their children.

Material for sequencing was blood. The receptors stem from a boy aged 2 to 10 in good health.

This chain uses TRBV6-1 with TRBJ1-6, with a weak D call TRBD1 (5 bases). Germline lookup yields CDR1 MNHNS and CDR2 SASEGT. CDR3 length: 15 amino acids. V was shortened by 2 bases and J by 3 bases, with 8 bases between the two germline ends. The CDR3 sequence: CASSERGGYNSPLHF. The CDR3 nucleotides are TGTGCCAGCAGTGAACGGGGGGGCTATAATTCACCCCTCCACTTT.

The sample holds one count of this clonotype. The junction shows a germline mismatch at one end, possibly a read error. The chain carries TRBV28 and TRBJ2-7; D unclear. CDR3 length equals 12 residues. The V gene's germline CDR1 is MDHEN and CDR2 SYDVKM. CDR3 residues: CANSPGQYEQYF. The CDR3 DNA reads TGTGCCAACAGTCCCGGTCAGTACGAGCAGTACTTC.

The chain combines TRBV6-6 with TRBJ1-2; possibly TRBD1 for D (5 bases). Trimming took off 4 bases at V and 7 bases at J, with 16 bases between the two ends. From germline, CDR1 is MNHNY and CDR2 SVGAGI (reference sequence). The CDR3 length is 14 residues. The CDR3 sequence: CASSSGTVRVGYTF. In nucleotides, the CDR3 is TGTGCCAGCAGTTCTGGTACAGTCAGGGTTGGCTACACCTTC.

This chain uses TRBV13 with TRBJ2-5; maybe TRBD2 (6 bases). The tail of the sequence fits TRBJ2-1 better, so the J call may be wrong. There are 14 residues in the CDR3. Germline values: CDR1 PRHDT, CDR2 FYEKMQ (reference sequence). The CDR3 coding sequence is TGTGCCAGCAGCTTAGGCCGGGGAGGCGATGAGCAGTTCTTC. Protein: CASSLGRGGDEQFF.

The V call is TRBV6-5, the J call TRBJ2-5; weak D call: TRBD2 (5 bases). Gene TRBJ2-1 matches the end of the DNA better, so the J call may be wrong. CDR1 is MNHEY and CDR2 is SVGAGI in the germline V gene. The CDR3 loop spans 15 amino acids. CDR3: CASSYGRAAYNEQFF. Here the CDR3 DNA reads TGTGCCAGCAGTTACGGGCGGGCGGCCTACAATGAGCAGTTCTTC.

The chain recombines TRBV7-6 with TRBJ2-7; D perhaps matches TRBD2 (6 bases). The CDR3 has 12 residues. The germline V and J ends were trimmed by 8 bases and 2 bases, with 10 bases remaining between them. Germline V gene sequence: CDR1 SGHVS, CDR2 FNYEAQ. The chain's CDR3 is CASGAGPYEQYF. CDR3 sequence (DNA): TGTGCCAGCGGAGCGGGTCCCTACGAGCAGTACTTC.

The genes are TRBV3-1 and TRBJ2-1, with D perhaps being TRBD1 or TRBD2 (5 bases each). The CDR3 totals 18 residues. Trimming cost V 0 bases and J 5 bases, with 20 bases left between them. Germline assignment: CDR1 LGHDT and CDR2 YNNKEL (reference sequence). The CDR3: CASSQDRRKGAAHNEQFF. The DNA for the CDR3 is TGTGCCAGCAGCCAAGATCGGAGGAAAGGGGCAGCTCACAATGAGCAGTTCTTC.

The chain combines TRBV5-1 with TRBJ2-1; TRBD1 matches 7 bases. The J call may be mistaken, given a closer DNA end match to TRBJ2-5. CDR3 length: 15 amino acids. Germline V gene lookup returns CDR1 SGHRS and CDR2 YFSETQ. For the CDR3, the DNA is TGCGCCAGCAGCTTGGCCATCAGGGGACAGGAGACCCAGTACTTC. Encoded protein: CASSLAIRGQETQYF.

This clonotype was picked up a small number of times. The V and J genes are TRBV5-1 and TRBJ1-2; D is possibly TRBD1 (5 bases). CDR1 is SGHRS and CDR2 is YFSETQ in the germline V gene. V was cut by 5 bases and J by 0 bases, with 14 bases left in between. The CDR3 sequence is 15 residues long. DNA for the CDR3: TGCGCCAGCAGTCCCTTCCAGGGAGCTAACTATGGCTACACCTTC. Protein product: CASSPFQGANYGYTF.

This clonotype was picked up a small number of times. The CDR3 DNA is TGTGCCAGCAGTCCAGGACAGGCTCGGGGTAATGAAAAACTGTTTTTT. Translated, it gives CASSPGQARGNEKLFF. The gene calls are TRBV6-6 and TRBJ1-4, with TRBD1 matching 7 bases. CDR1 is MNHNY, CDR2 SVGAGI, per germline (reference sequence). The length of the CDR3 is 16 residues. J lost 4 bases, V lost 5 bases, and 10 bases had no gene match.

The rearrangement uses TRBV20-1 and TRBJ1-5, with D tentatively TRBD1 (5 bases). The CDR3 has 15 amino acids. Germline lookup yields CDR1 DFQATT and CDR2 SNEGSKA (reference sequence). Trimming shortened V by 4 bases and J by 0 bases, and 13 bases separated the two germline ends. The chain's CDR3 is CSATPGGNSNQPQHF. CDR3 nucleotides: TGCAGTGCTACTCCCGGGGGGAATAGCAATCAGCCCCAGCATTTT.

With respect to this clonotype: One junction end disagrees with the germline gene, perhaps due to a read error. This chain connects TRBV7-3 to TRBJ2-1; 7 nucleotides agree with TRBD2. The germline gives CDR1 SGHTA, CDR2 FQGTGA. There are 15 residues in the CDR3. The CDR3 nucleotides read TGTACCAGCAGCTTAACGTCCGGGAGGTTCGATGAGCAGTTCTTC. It codes for CTSSLTSGRFDEQFF.

This clonotype was counted between two and nine times. The chain joins TRBV27 to TRBJ2-3; maybe TRBD1 (5 bases). The CDR3 runs to 16 residues. Germline values: CDR1 MNHEY, CDR2 SMNVEV (reference sequence). Trimming shortened V by 1 base and J by 4 bases, and 15 bases separated the two germline ends. CDR3 in DNA: TGTGCCAGCAGTTTATTAGGGGCCGGTGGCGCAGATACGCAGTATTTT. Translated: CASSLLGAGGADTQYF.